The sequence of this TCR beta chain was determined in a study of blood T cell repertoires in COVID-19. This clone was picked up one time. Seattle participants joined during active infection and were tracked over time. CDR3 length: 14 amino acids. Deletions cut 0 bases from V and 1 base from J, with 7 bases between. Germline CDR1 SGDLS, CDR2 YYNGEE. Authors' data handling: How many nucleated cells were present was estimated from reference gene primer amplification. Method: immunoSEQ multiplex PCR; TCRdb's copy keeps in-frame clones and lacks some. V and J calls and clone size are copied from that table; D and trimming were computed from the DNA. The sample carries over 65,000 clones, 70% to 90% recorded once.

Sequencing input: peripheral blood. The receptor comes from an elderly man with COVID-19, enrolled during active disease. The chain couples TRBV9 to TRBJ1-1; D might be TRBD1 (6 bases). CDR3 sequence reads: CASSVVRGNTEAFF. CDR3 DNA: TGTGCCAGCAGCGTAGTCAGGGGGAACACTGAAGCTTTCTTT.